Following are 11 T cell receptor beta chains from one sample sequenced in a study of cytomegalovirus exposure and HLA in healthy donors. A multiplex PCR was run with 60 Vbeta primers and 13 Jbeta primers. The method was immunoSEQ multiplex PCR; TCRdb's version includes in-frame clones alone and lacks a portion of them. The sample includes around 190,000 clones, 85% of them seen just once. The sequencing input was PBMCs. The receptors originated from a woman aged 45 to 65 in good health and CMV-seronegative.

The V gene is TRBV5-1, the J gene TRBJ2-1; D remains ambiguous. The CDR3 is made up of 16 amino acids. Germline V CDR1 and CDR2: SGHRS, YFSETQ. V lost 4 bases, J lost 1 base, and 15 bases lay in between. The CDR3 loop is CASSGGLLGSYNEQFF. CDR3 sequence (DNA): TGCGCCAGCAGCGGCGGTCTTCTTGGATCCTACAATGAGCAGTTCTTC.

The V call is TRBV7-9, the J call TRBJ2-1; 10 nucleotides agree with TRBD2. Germline assignment: CDR1 SEHNR and CDR2 FQNEAQ (reference sequence). The V gene end was trimmed by 3 bases and the J gene end by 5 bases; junction bases not matched to a gene: 4. The CDR3 spans 15 residues. The CDR3 protein is CASSFKREGHNEQFF. CDR3 bases: TGTGCCAGCAGCTTTAAGCGGGAGGGCCACAATGAGCAGTTCTTC.

The V gene is TRBV10-2, the J gene TRBJ2-7; no firm D call. Germline V gene lookup returns CDR1 WSHSY and CDR2 SAAADI. This CDR3 region has 13 residues. V gave up 7 bases and J gave up 0 bases, with 10 bases separating them. CDR3 residues: CASTEASSYEQYF. The DNA of the CDR3 is TGCGCCAGCACAGAGGCTAGCTCCTACGAGCAGTACTTC.

The chain carries TRBV19 and TRBJ2-5; tentatively, D is TRBD2 (5 bases). The CDR3 spans 14 residues. Trimming took 5 bases from V and 9 from J, leaving 19 bases between them. Germline V gene data show CDR1 as LNHDA and CDR2 as SQIVND (reference sequence). CDR3 residues: CASSPSGSRLSQYF. Here the CDR3 DNA reads TGTGCCAGTAGTCCGTCGGGGAGTAGGTTGTCCCAGTACTTC. The variable domain in full, with the rest retrieved from reference TRBV19 and TRBJ2-5, is DGGITQSPKYLFRKEGQNVTLSCEQNLNHDAMYWYRQDPGQGLRLIYYSQIVNDFQKGDIAEGYSVSREKKESFPLTVTSAQKNPTAFYLCASSPSGSRLSQYFGPGTRLLVL.

The rearrangement joins TRBV18 to TRBJ1-5; 9 positions agree with TRBD1. V gave up 4 bases and J gave up 2 bases; unmatched junction bases: 3. Looked up from germline, CDR1 is KGHSH and CDR2 is LQKENI. This CDR3 is 15 amino acids long. CDR3 loop: CASSQRTGGNQPQHF. The CDR3, as DNA: TGTGCCAGCTCACAACGGACAGGGGGCAATCAGCCCCAGCATTTT.

V is TRBV5-1 and J is TRBJ2-2; 11 nucleotides line up with TRBD2. J lost 6 bases, V lost 3 bases, and 4 bases had no gene match. Germline V gene data show CDR1 as SGHRS and CDR2 as YFSETQ. CDR3 length: 15 amino acids. DNA of the CDR3: TGCGCCAGCAGCTCCTATAGCGGGAGGGCCGGGGAGCTGTTTTTT. Amino acid sequence: CASSSYSGRAGELFF.

The J gene is TRBJ2-1, the V gene TRBV13, with 7 bases identical to TRBD2. J was trimmed by 1 base and V by 4 bases; bases with no gene match: 7. Germline-derived CDR1 and CDR2 are PRHDT and FYEKMQ (reference sequence). The CDR3 loop spans 16 amino acids. The CDR3 sequence: CASSSEPGGSYNEQFF. As DNA, the CDR3 is TGTGCCAGCAGCTCCGAGCCGGGAGGTTCCTACAATGAGCAGTTCTTC.

J is TRBJ2-1 and V is TRBV29-1, with D perhaps TRBD1 (6 bases). The CDR3 length is 13 residues. CDR1 and CDR2 from the germline V gene are SQVTM and ANQGSEA. The V gene lost 3 bases and the J gene lost 5 bases, with 11 bases spanning the gap. In DNA, the CDR3 is TGCAGCGTTGAGGGACACCAAGACAATGAGCAGTTCTTC. Protein: CSVEGHQDNEQFF.

V gene TRBV7-2 combines with J gene TRBJ2-7, with TRBD1 matching 7 bases. J gave up 1 base and V 4 bases, and 4 bases lay outside the gene matches. CDR1 is SGHTA and CDR2 is FQGNSA in the germline V gene. CDR3 length: 14 amino acids. This CDR3 reads CASSSGTASYEQYF. The CDR3 nucleotides read TGTGCCAGCAGCTCCGGGACAGCATCCTACGAGCAGTACTTC.

This clone was counted once. The gene calls are TRBV27 and TRBJ2-2; tentative D call: TRBD1 (5 bases). The CDR3 runs to 15 residues. V was shortened by 2 bases and J by 4 bases, with 11 bases between the two germline ends. Germline lookup yields CDR1 MNHEY and CDR2 SMNVEV (reference sequence). CDR3 loop: CASSLQGIPTGELFF. Written as DNA, the CDR3 is TGTGCCAGCAGTTTACAGGGAATCCCCACCGGGGAGCTGTTTTTT.

This clone has only one observation. The V call is TRBV28, the J call TRBJ1-5; D is unclear. The CDR3 has 13 residues. Trimming stripped 5 bases from V and 7 bases from J, with 12 bases between. Germline V gene lookup returns CDR1 MDHEN and CDR2 SYDVKM. The CDR3 DNA sequence: TGTGCCAGCAGTCCGCCTGGGAGCCAGCCCCAGCATTTT. Protein product: CASSPPGSQPQHF.